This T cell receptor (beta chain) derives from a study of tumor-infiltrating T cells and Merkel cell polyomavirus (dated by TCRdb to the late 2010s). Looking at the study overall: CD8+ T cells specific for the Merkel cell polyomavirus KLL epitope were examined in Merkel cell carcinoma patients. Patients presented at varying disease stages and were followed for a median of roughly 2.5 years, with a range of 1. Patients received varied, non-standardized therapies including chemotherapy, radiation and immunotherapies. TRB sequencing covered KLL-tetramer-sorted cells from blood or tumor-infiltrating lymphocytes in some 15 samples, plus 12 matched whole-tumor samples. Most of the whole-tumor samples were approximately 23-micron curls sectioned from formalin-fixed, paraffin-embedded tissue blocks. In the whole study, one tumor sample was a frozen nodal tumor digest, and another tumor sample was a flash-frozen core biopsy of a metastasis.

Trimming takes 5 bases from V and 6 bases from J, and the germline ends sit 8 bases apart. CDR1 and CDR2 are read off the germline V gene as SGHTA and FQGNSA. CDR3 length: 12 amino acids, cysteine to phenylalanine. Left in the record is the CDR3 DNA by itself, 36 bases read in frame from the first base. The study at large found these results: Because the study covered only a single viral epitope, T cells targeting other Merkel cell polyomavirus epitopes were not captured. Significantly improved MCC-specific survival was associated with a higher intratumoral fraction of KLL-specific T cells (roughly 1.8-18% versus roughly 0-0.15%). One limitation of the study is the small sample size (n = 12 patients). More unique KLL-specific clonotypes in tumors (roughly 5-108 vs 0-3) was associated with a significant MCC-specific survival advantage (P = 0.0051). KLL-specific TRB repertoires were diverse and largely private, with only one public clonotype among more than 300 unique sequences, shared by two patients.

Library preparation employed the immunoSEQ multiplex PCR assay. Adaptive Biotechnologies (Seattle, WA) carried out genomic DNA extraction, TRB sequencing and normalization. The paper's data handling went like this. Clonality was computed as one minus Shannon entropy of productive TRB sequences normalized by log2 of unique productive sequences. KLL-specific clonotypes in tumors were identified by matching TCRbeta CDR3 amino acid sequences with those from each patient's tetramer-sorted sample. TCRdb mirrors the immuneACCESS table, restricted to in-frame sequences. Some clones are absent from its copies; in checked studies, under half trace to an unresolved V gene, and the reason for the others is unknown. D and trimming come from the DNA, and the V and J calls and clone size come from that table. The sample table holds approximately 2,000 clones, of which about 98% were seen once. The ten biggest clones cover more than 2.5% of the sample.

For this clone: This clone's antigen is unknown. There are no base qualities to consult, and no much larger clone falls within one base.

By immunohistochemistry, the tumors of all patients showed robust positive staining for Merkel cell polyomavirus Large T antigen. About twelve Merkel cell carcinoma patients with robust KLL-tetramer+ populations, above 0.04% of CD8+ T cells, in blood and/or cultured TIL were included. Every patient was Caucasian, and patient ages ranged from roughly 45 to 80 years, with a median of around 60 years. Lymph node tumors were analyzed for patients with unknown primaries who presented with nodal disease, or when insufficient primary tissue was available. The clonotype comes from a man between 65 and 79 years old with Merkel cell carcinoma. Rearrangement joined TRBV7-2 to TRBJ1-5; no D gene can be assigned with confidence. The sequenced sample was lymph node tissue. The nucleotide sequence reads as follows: TGTGCCAGCAGCATTTACGGTCAGCCCCAGCATTTT. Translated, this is CASSIYGQPQHF.